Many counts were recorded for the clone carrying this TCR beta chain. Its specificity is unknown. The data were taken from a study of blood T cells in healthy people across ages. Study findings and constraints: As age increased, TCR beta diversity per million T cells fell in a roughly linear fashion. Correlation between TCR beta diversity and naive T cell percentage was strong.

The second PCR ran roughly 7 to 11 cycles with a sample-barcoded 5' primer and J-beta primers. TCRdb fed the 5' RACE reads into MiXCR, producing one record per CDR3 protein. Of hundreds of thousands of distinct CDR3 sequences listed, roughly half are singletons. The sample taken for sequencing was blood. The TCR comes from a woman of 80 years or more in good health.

The CDR3 region is CASSGVLSGANVLTF. The CDR3, as DNA: TGTGCCAGCAGCGGGGTCCTCTCTGGGGCCAACGTCCTGACTTTC. J is TRBJ2-6 and V is TRBV5-5; D is uncertain. The V end lost 4 bases, the J end lost 0 bases, and 8 bases lay between the germline ends. Germline-derived CDR1 and CDR2 are SGHKS and YYEKEE (reference sequence). The CDR3 extends over 15 amino acids.